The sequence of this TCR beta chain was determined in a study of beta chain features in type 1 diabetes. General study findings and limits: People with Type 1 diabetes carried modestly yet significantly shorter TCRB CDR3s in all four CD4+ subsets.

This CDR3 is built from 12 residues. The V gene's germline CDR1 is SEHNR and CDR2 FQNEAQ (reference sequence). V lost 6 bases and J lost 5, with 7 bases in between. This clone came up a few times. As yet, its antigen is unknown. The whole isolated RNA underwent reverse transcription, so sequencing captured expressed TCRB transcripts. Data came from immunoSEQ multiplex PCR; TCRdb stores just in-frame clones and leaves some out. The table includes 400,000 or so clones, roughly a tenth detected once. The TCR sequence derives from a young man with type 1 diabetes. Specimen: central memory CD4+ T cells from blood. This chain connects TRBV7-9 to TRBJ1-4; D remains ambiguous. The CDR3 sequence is CASSSINEKLFF. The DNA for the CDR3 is TGTGCCAGCAGTTCTATAAATGAAAAACTGTTTTTT. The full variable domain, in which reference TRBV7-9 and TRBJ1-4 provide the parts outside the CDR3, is DTGVSQNPRHKITKRGQNVTFRCDPISEHNRLYWYRQTLGQGPEFLTYFQNEAQLEKSRLLSDRFSAERPKGSFSTLEIQRTEQGDSAMYLCASSSINEKLFFGSGTQLSVL.